A single sample gave rise to the 5 T cell receptor beta chains below, sequenced in a study of blood T cell repertoires in COVID-19 (dated by TCRdb to the early 2020s). Library prep was done by the immunoSEQ multiplex PCR assay. TCRdb retrieved this table from immuneACCESS and kept in-frame rearrangements only. Not all clones are present; in checked studies, unresolved V genes account for under half, and no reason is known for the remainder. Across this sample there are approximately 240,000 clones, with approximately 90% seen only once. Around 1.8% of the sample rests with the top ten. The sample taken for sequencing was PBMCs or T cells enriched from blood (not recorded which). The receptors were sampled from a woman between 18 and 29 years old who had recovered from COVID-19.

This rearrangement joins TRBV7-9 to TRBJ1-1; D ambiguous. The V end was cut by 4 bases, the J end by 1 base, with 13 bases between. The CDR3 loop spans 15 amino acids. Germline CDR1 reads SEHNR; CDR2 reads FQNEAQ (reference sequence). The CDR3 protein is CASSSRTTPNTEAFF. The CDR3 bases are TGTGCCAGCAGCTCCCGCACTACACCGAACACTGAAGCTTTCTTT. The full variable domain, with the rest looked up from reference TRBV7-9 and TRBJ1-1, is DTGVSQNPRHKITKRGQNVTFRCDPISEHNRLYWYRQTLGQGPEFLTYFQNEAQLEKSRLLSDRFSAERPKGSFSTLEIQRTEQGDSAMYLCASSSRTTPNTEAFFGQGTRLTVV.

The chain carries TRBV2 and TRBJ1-2; possible D gene TRBD1, 5 bases. V lost 4 bases to trimming and J lost 7 bases, with 19 bases between them. The length of the CDR3 is 15 residues. Germline V gene sequence: CDR1 SNHLY, CDR2 FYNNEI. The CDR3 is CASSGRGGSLLGYTF. As DNA, the CDR3 is TGTGCCAGCAGTGGGCGCGGGGGGTCGTTGCTTGGCTACACCTTC.

Of note for this clone: An end of the junction does not agree with germline; a read error may underlie this. The gene calls are TRBV5-1 and TRBJ2-7; the D is unclear. The germline V gene has CDR1 SGHRS and CDR2 YFSETQ. This CDR3 has 15 residues. CDR3 sequence: CASSLGFPSSYEQYF. DNA of the CDR3: TGCGCCAGCAGTTTGGGGTTTCCCAGCTCCTACGAGCAGTACTTC.

This rearrangement joins TRBV18 to TRBJ2-2; D is perhaps TRBD2 (5 bases). Per germline, CDR1 KGHSH and CDR2 LQKENI. Between the trimmed V and J ends, which lost 3 bases and 5 bases, there was a span of 10 bases. The CDR3 is 14 amino acids. CDR3 in DNA: TGTGCCAGCTCACCGGCGTGGACTACCGGGGAGCTGTTTTTT. Translating gives CASSPAWTTGELFF.

The chain links TRBV13 to TRBJ1-1, with no clear D. V was shortened by 3 bases and J by 4 bases, with 12 bases between the two germline ends. CDR1 and CDR2 (germline): PRHDT, FYEKMQ (reference sequence). The CDR3 consists of 14 residues. CDR3 protein: CASSFGVKSTEAFF. The CDR3 nucleotides are TGTGCCAGCAGCTTCGGGGTTAAGAGCACTGAAGCTTTCTTT.